The 9 T cell receptor beta chains below come from one sample, sequenced in a study of blood T cell repertoires in COVID-19. TCRdb keeps only in-frame clones here, not all; method: immunoSEQ multiplex PCR. The sample holds under 300,000 clones, 80% to 85% seen once. The sample consisted of peripheral blood. The receptors come from a woman aged 55-70 years with active or convalescent COVID-19.

This clone showed up just once. The rearrangement uses TRBV6-2 or TRBV6-3 and TRBJ2-1, with 9 bases lining up with TRBD2. V was clipped by 2 bases and J by 0 bases; unmatched bases: 8. CDR1 is MNHEY and CDR2 is SVGEGT in the germline V gene. The CDR3 loop spans 18 amino acids. CDR3 nucleotide sequence: TGTGCCAGCAGTTACGGGCTAGCGGGGCTAAGCTCCTACAATGAGCAGTTCTTC. Translation gives CASSYGLAGLSSYNEQFF.

This clone occurred a few times. The chain couples TRBV2 to TRBJ1-1, with TRBD1 matching over 10 bases. There are 16 residues in the CDR3. From germline, CDR1 is SNHLY and CDR2 FYNNEI. Trimming at V came to 8 bases and at J to 4 bases, leaving 13 bases not matched to a gene. The CDR3 DNA reads as TGTGCCAGCCTGACAGGGGGCAGGGAGGGGAGCACTGAAGCTTTCTTT. Residues: CASLTGGREGSTEAFF. Full variable domain (missing parts from reference TRBV2 and TRBJ1-1): EPEVTQTPSHQVTQMGQEVILRCVPISNHLYFYWYRQILGQKVEFLVSFYNNEISEKSEIFDDQFSVERPDGSNFTLKIRSTKLEDSAMYFCASLTGGREGSTEAFFGQGTRLTVV.

This chain joins TRBV5-1 and TRBJ2-7, with D perhaps matching TRBD2 (6 bases). Trimming pared 6 bases from V and 2 bases from J, leaving 15 bases between. From germline, CDR1 is SGHRS and CDR2 YFSETQ. The CDR3 runs 14 residues. CDR3 region: CASTVGSSPYEQYF. Written as DNA, the CDR3 is TGCGCCAGCACTGTCGGGAGTTCACCCTACGAGCAGTACTTC.

Notes on this clone: Other nucleotide sequences from this sample produce the same CDR3. The chain recombines TRBV3-1 (or the pseudogene TRBV3-2) with TRBJ1-5; D is perhaps TRBD1 (5 bases). Germline V gives CDR1 LGHDT, CDR2 YNNKEL (reference sequence). This CDR3 comprises 13 residues. The germline V and J ends were trimmed by 1 base and 5 bases, with 6 bases remaining between them. The CDR3 DNA reads TGTGCCAGCAGCCAAGGGGGCCATCAGCCCCAGCATTTT. This sequence encodes CASSQGGHQPQHF.

The genes are TRBV2 and TRBJ1-1; 7 bases are a match to TRBD1. The germline V gene has CDR1 SNHLY and CDR2 FYNNEI. This CDR3 is 12 amino acids long. J lost 10 bases, V lost 7 bases, and 9 bases had no gene match. As DNA, the CDR3 is TGTGCCAGCACTCAACAGGGGAAAGTAGCTTTCTTT. It codes for CASTQQGKVAFF.

The J gene is TRBJ1-5, the V gene TRBV19; 10 bases agree with TRBD1. The CDR3 sequence is 16 residues long. V lost 0 bases, J lost 7 bases, and 6 bases stayed unmatched. Germline V gene data show CDR1 as LNHDA and CDR2 as SQIVND (reference sequence). The CDR3 spells CASSIEGQGIHQPQHF. CDR3 DNA sequence: TGTGCCAGTAGTATAGAGGGACAGGGGATCCACCAGCCCCAGCATTTT.

A single count supports this clone. The chain is built from TRBV4-1 and TRBJ2-2, with 7 bases fitting TRBD2. Germline V lookup: CDR1 MGHRA, CDR2 YSYEKL. This CDR3 has 15 residues. The junction had 6 bases not matched to a gene; V was cut back by 4 bases and J by 4 bases. CDR3 protein: CASSPGRARTGELFF. DNA of the CDR3: TGCGCCAGCAGCCCTGGGAGGGCGCGCACCGGGGAGCTGTTTTTT.

V usage is TRBV7-2 and J usage is TRBJ2-3, with D perhaps matching TRBD1 (5 bases). The V end lost 1 base, the J end lost 2 bases, and 7 bases lay between the germline ends. The CDR3 loop spans 14 amino acids. Germline CDR1 SGHTA, CDR2 FQGNSA. The CDR3 loop is CASSLVGVTDTQYF. CDR3 sequence (DNA): TGTGCCAGCAGCTTAGTAGGGGTCACAGATACGCAGTATTTT.

On this clone: The sample holds other DNA sequences that translate to the same CDR3. V is TRBV24-1 and J is TRBJ1-2; D is unclear. Germline-derived CDR1 and CDR2 are KGHDR and SFDVKD. There are 12 residues in the CDR3. V gave up 2 bases and J gave up 2 bases, with 2 bases separating them. DNA of the CDR3: TGTGCCACCAGTGATTCGAACTATGGCTACACCTTC. Amino acid sequence: CATSDSNYGYTF.